This is a list of T cell receptor beta chains from one sample in a study of T cells after yellow fever vaccination. TCRdb processed the 5' RACE reads anew with MiXCR; each CDR3 protein has one entry. The sample consists of 300,000 or so distinct CDR3 sequences, roughly 8.7% of them appearing once. The sequenced sample was CD4+ T cells sorted from PBMCs, obtained 5 days after the yellow fever booster vaccination. The receptors were gathered from a man aged 18 to 29 who received the YFV17D yellow fever vaccine. The CDR3 runs from the conserved cysteine through the conserved F or W. A D gene is named only where the DNA matches it firmly. The size of a clone is reported for some rows only, either as once, few or many, or as a class for expanded clones.

size,J,V,D,DNA,CDR3
many,TRBJ2-7,TRBV11-2,NA,TGTGCCAGCAGCCGGGCCTACGAGCAGTACTTC,CASSRAYEQYF
NA,TRBJ1-1,TRBV5-1,TRBD1,TGCGCCAGCAGCTTGACCAGGGGGGAAGCTTTCTTT,CASSLTRGEAFF
few,TRBJ1-1,TRBV6-2/TRBV6-3,NA,TGTGCCAGCAGTTATCAACAGGCCACTGAAGCTTTCTTT,CASSYQQATEAFF
NA,TRBJ2-3,TRBV7-2,NA,TGTGCCAGCAGCTGGGGGGGCCTCGCTACGCAGTATTTT,CASSWGGLATQYF
many,TRBJ2-5,TRBV5-1,NA,TGCGCCAGCAGCTTGTTTGCGGCGAACCAAGAGACCCAGTACTTC,CASSLFAANQETQYF
few,TRBJ2-2,TRBV6-2/TRBV6-3,NA,TGTGCCAGCACCCTAAGCGGGCCCGGGGAGCTGTTTTTT,CASTLSGPGELFF
few,TRBJ1-2,TRBV30,NA,TGTGCCTGGAGTAGACCTACAGCTAACTATGGCTACACCTTC,CAWSRPTANYGYTF
NA,TRBJ2-3,TRBV7-6,TRBD2,TGTGCCAGCAGCTTAGACCTAGCGGGGTCTAGCACAGATACGCAGTATTTT,CASSLDLAGSSTDTQYF
many,TRBJ1-2,TRBV29-1,NA,TGCAGCGTTGAAGATCTTCACGGTGGCTACACCTTC,CSVEDLHGGYTF
few,TRBJ2-1,TRBV6-5,NA,TGTGCCAGCAGTTACTCGGTTGGTTCCTACAATGAGCAGTTCTTC,CASSYSVGSYNEQFF
NA,TRBJ2-5,TRBV5-1,TRBD2,TGCGCCAGCAGCTCTAGCGGGCGCCAAGAGACCCAGTACTTC,CASSSSGRQETQYF
few,TRBJ1-5,TRBV19,NA,TGTGCCAGTACCGTTAGAGGGGCAGGGGCGCGTCAGCCCCAGCATTTT,CASTVRGAGARQPQHF
NA,TRBJ2-1,TRBV7-2,NA,TGTGCCAGCAGCCGTCAGTTTGGGGGCAATGAGCAGTTCTTC,CASSRQFGGNEQFF
few,TRBJ1-1,TRBV7-9,NA,TGTGCCAGCACAAACCCCCCCATTTTCACTGAAGCTTTCTTT,CASTNPPIFTEAFF
NA,TRBJ2-1,TRBV2,TRBD2,TGTGCCAGCAGTGGACCGACTAGCGGGGGTCACGGTGAGCAGTTCTTC,CASSGPTSGGHGEQFF
once,TRBJ2-1,TRBV7-9,NA,TGTGCCAGCAGCCTCAGGGGACGGGACAATGAGCAGTTCTTC,CASSLRGRDNEQFF
few,TRBJ2-1,TRBV7-3,TRBD2,TGTGCCAGCAGCTCCACGGGGCGGGGGGGCAATGAGCAGTTCTTC,CASSSTGRGGNEQFF
few,TRBJ1-2,TRBV3-1,NA,TGTGCCAGCAGGAGACAAGGAGCTAACTATGGCTACACCTTC,CASRRQGANYGYTF
NA,TRBJ2-7,TRBV19,NA,TGTGCCAGTAGTATAGATCCACGGGGGGCCTCCTACGAGCAGTACTTC,CASSIDPRGASYEQYF
NA,TRBJ2-3,TRBV20-1,NA,TGCAGTGCTACCATGGGACAAAGACTCCCAGATACGCAGTATTTT,CSATMGQRLPDTQYF
NA,TRBJ1-1,TRBV4-1,TRBD1,TGCGCCAGCAGCCAACTAGGACAGGCAAGTGTCACTGAAGCTTTCTTT,CASSQLGQASVTEAFF
NA,TRBJ2-3,TRBV6-5,NA,TGTGCCACCAGTTATGTGGACAGCACAGATACGCAGTATTTT,CATSYVDSTDTQYF
NA,TRBJ1-1,TRBV19,NA,TGTGCCAGTAGTATCGAGGCCAGCTGGAACACTGAAGCTTTCTTT,CASSIEASWNTEAFF
NA,TRBJ2-2,TRBV24-1,TRBD1,TGTGCCACCCAGGGACAGGGAGGTCCCGGGGAGCTGTTTTTT,CATQGQGGPGELFF
few,TRBJ2-3,TRBV7-2,TRBD2,TGTGCCAGCAGCTTGGGACTAGCGGGGGGCATCGGTGGCACAGATACGCAGTATTTT,CASSLGLAGGIGGTDTQYF
few,TRBJ2-1,TRBV7-3,TRBD2,TGTGCCAGCAGCCCAAGCGGGGGGGCGGTTGAGCAGTTCTTC,CASSPSGGAVEQFF